Shown below are 8 T cell receptor beta chains from a single sample sequenced in a study of blood T cell repertoires in COVID-19. TCRdb's table, derived via immunoSEQ multiplex PCR, lists solely in-frame clones and lacks some. The sample carries over 200,000 clones, around 89% recorded once. The material sequenced was peripheral blood. These receptors were collected from a man in his 60s who had recovered from COVID-19.

V usage is TRBV2 and J usage is TRBJ1-2, with TRBD1 matching 11 bases. This CDR3 comprises 14 residues. V lost 6 bases, J lost 4 bases, and 4 bases stayed unmatched. Per germline, CDR1 SNHLY and CDR2 FYNNEI. CDR3 region: CASRDRGRGYGYTF. The CDR3 DNA is TGTGCCAGCAGGGACAGGGGGCGCGGCTATGGCTACACCTTC.

The V and J genes are TRBV11-3 and TRBJ1-1, with D possibly TRBD1 on 6 matching bases. The V gene lost 1 base and the J gene lost 3 bases, with 9 bases spanning the gap. This CDR3 is built from 14 residues. Germline lookup yields CDR1 SGHNT and CDR2 YENEEA. DNA for the CDR3: TGTGCCAGCAGCTTAGCCCCAGGGGACACTGAAGCTTTCTTT. Protein: CASSLAPGDTEAFF.

The chain has TRBV6-5 and TRBJ1-2; TRBD1 matches 12 bases. The trim removed 4 bases at V and 11 bases at J, leaving 14 bases unmatched. The CDR3 extends over 16 amino acids. The germline V gene has CDR1 MNHEY and CDR2 SVGAGI. The CDR3 loop reads CASSSTPGTGGQGYTF. As DNA, the CDR3 is TGTGCCAGCAGTTCCACACCCGGGACAGGGGGCCAGGGTTACACCTTC.

V usage is TRBV13 and J usage is TRBJ2-1; a weak D match, TRBD2 (5 bases). CDR3 length equals 14 residues. The germline V gene has CDR1 PRHDT and CDR2 FYEKMQ (reference sequence). V shed 5 bases and J shed 4 bases, with 12 bases lying between them. Here the CDR3 DNA reads TGTGCCAGCAGCCAGCGACTACTTTACAATGAGCAGTTCTTC. Translated: CASSQRLLYNEQFF.

The genes are TRBV28 and TRBJ2-7; TRBD1 agrees at 7 bases. V lost 9 bases, J lost 5 bases, and 10 bases stayed unmatched. CDR1 is MDHEN, CDR2 SYDVKM, per germline. The CDR3 extends over 13 amino acids. CDR3 nucleotides: TGTGCCAGTTTCCAGGGGGTGTCTAACGAGCAGTACTTC. As protein: CASFQGVSNEQYF.

The J gene is TRBJ1-1, the V gene TRBV10-3, with D maybe TRBD1 (6 bases). The CDR3 length is 12 residues. V was trimmed by 6 bases and J by 3 bases, leaving 8 bases between them. CDR1 is ENHRY, CDR2 SYGVKD, per germline. This CDR3 reads CAISRTDTEAFF. For the CDR3, the DNA is TGTGCCATCAGCCGGACAGACACTGAAGCTTTCTTT.

The gene calls are TRBV19 and TRBJ2-7, with 8 nucleotides matching TRBD1. V gave up 7 bases and J gave up 5 bases; unmatched junction bases: 10. CDR1 and CDR2 (germline): LNHDA, SQIVND (reference sequence). The CDR3 covers 14 residues. The DNA for the CDR3 is TGTGCCAGTAATACAGGGGGATGGGGTCACGAGCAGTACTTC. As protein: CASNTGGWGHEQYF. The complete variable domain, with remaining parts taken from reference TRBV19 and TRBJ2-7, reads DGGITQSPKYLFRKEGQNVTLSCEQNLNHDAMYWYRQDPGQGLRLIYYSQIVNDFQKGDIAEGYSVSREKKESFPLTVTSAQKNPTAFYLCASNTGGWGHEQYFGPGTRLTVT.

The chain carries TRBV12-3 or TRBV12-4 and TRBJ1-2, with no clear D. This CDR3 spans 11 amino acids. V lost 2 bases and J 8 bases, leaving 6 bases between the germline ends. CDR3 sequence: CASSLSIGYTF. In nucleotides, the CDR3 is TGTGCCAGCAGTTTATCTATAGGCTACACCTTC.